Following are 8 T cell receptor beta chains from one sample sequenced in a study of cytomegalovirus exposure and HLA in healthy donors. The PCR used 60 Vbeta and 13 Jbeta primers. Sequenced by immunoSEQ multiplex PCR; TCRdb stores in-frame clones only, minus some. The sample consists of roughly 120,000 clones, 73% of them appearing once. The material sequenced was PBMCs. The receptors derive from a man between 35 and 55 years old in good health and CMV-seronegative.

The chain uses TRBV6-5 and TRBJ2-1, with TRBD2 matching 7 bases. Unmatched junction bases numbered 10, after V lost 4 bases and J lost 4 bases. Germline CDR1 and CDR2: MNHEY and SVGAGI. The CDR3 consists of 16 residues. In nucleotides, the CDR3 is TGTGCCAGCAGTTCTCCGGGACTAACATCTTACAATGAGCAGTTCTTC. It is translated as CASSSPGLTSYNEQFF.

The rearrangement links TRBV6-1 to TRBJ2-5; 10 bases are shared with TRBD1. CDR1 and CDR2 (germline): MNHNS, SASEGT. The length of the CDR3 is 13 residues. After removal of 6 bases from V and 5 bases from J, the junction contained 3 bases not matched to a gene. The CDR3 reads CASRDRGVETQYF. CDR3 DNA: TGTGCCAGCAGGGACAGGGGGGTCGAGACCCAGTACTTC.

Turning to this clone: The junction shows a germline mismatch at one end, possibly a read error. The chain joins TRBV7-9 to TRBJ2-2; 7 nucleotides agree with TRBD1. The CDR3 totals 16 residues. Germline loops: CDR1 SEHNR, CDR2 FQNEAQ (reference sequence). The CDR3 bases are TGTGCCCGCAGCGCCCGACAGGGAGTCAACACCGGGGAGCTGTTTTTT. Encoded protein: CARSARQGVNTGELFF.

The chain recombines TRBV18 with TRBJ2-5; a possible D gene is TRBD2 (7 bases). The length of the CDR3 is 13 residues. CDR1 and CDR2 (germline): KGHSH, LQKENI. The ends were cut back, 6 bases at V and 3 bases at J, with 11 bases in the middle. CDR3 nucleotides: TGTGCCAGCTCCCGGGGGGCGGAAGAGACCCAGTACTTC. The encoded protein is CASSRGAEETQYF.

The rearrangement links TRBV7-3 to TRBJ1-1, with TRBD1 matching over 8 bases. V lost 5 bases and J lost 3; bases outside the gene matches: 8. This CDR3 region has 15 residues. Germline V gene data show CDR1 as SGHTA and CDR2 as FQGTGA. This CDR3 is CASSKNRGRDTEAFF. In DNA form, the CDR3 reads TGTGCCAGCAGCAAAAACAGGGGGAGGGACACTGAAGCTTTCTTT.

J is TRBJ2-2 and V is TRBV11-1; D is ambiguous. From germline, CDR1 is SGHAT and CDR2 FQDESV (reference sequence). The CDR3 consists of 13 residues. V was pared by 8 bases and J by 0 bases, with 7 bases between. For the CDR3, the DNA is TGTGCCAGCCGGTTGGCGAACACCGGGGAGCTGTTTTTT. Translated: CASRLANTGELFF.

The CDR3 coding sequence is TGTGCCAGCAGCTTAGCGACAGGGGTTACAGATACGCAGTATTTT. Translation: CASSLATGVTDTQYF. The rearrangement links TRBV7-9 to TRBJ2-3; 8 positions match TRBD1. V lost 0 bases and J lost 3; bases outside the gene matches: 2. Germline V gene lookup returns CDR1 SEHNR and CDR2 FQNEAQ (reference sequence). The CDR3 covers 15 residues.

This clone appeared once. V and J are TRBV7-9 and TRBJ1-4, with a weak D call TRBD1 (5 bases). The CDR3 runs 16 residues. The germline CDR1 and CDR2 sequences are SEHNR and FQNEAQ (reference sequence). Trimming cost V 1 base and J 5 bases, with 14 bases left between them. The CDR3 sequence: CASSLGPRARNEKLFF. Here the CDR3 DNA reads TGTGCCAGCAGCTTAGGCCCCAGGGCCAGGAATGAAAAACTGTTTTTT.